Following are 13 T cell receptor beta chains from one sample sequenced in a study of vaccination and CD4 T cells after COVID-19. With the Oncomine TCR Beta short-read assay, DNA from cultured CD4+ T cells was sequenced. In TCRdb, the PCR reads were re-called with MiXCR into one record per CDR3 protein. The sample lists 6,000 or so distinct CDR3 sequences; around 43% were seen once. The antigens for these receptors are not known. The sample's treatment: approximately nine-day PBMC culture with coronavirus spike peptide pools or control peptides (ViraFEST assay). Ahead of the COVID-19 pandemic (2011-2018), the CD4+ T cells of the unexposed donor were collected. The sample comprised CD4+ T cells from blood, cultured in vitro. The source of these receptors is a human donor in good health.

The CDR3 DNA is TGTGCCAGCAGCCCCCGACTTGACACCGGGGAGCTGTTTTTT. It encodes CASSPRLDTGELFF. The J gene is TRBJ2-2, the V gene TRBV7-2; D ambiguous. The germline gives CDR1 SGHTA, CDR2 FQGNSA. The CDR3 is 14 amino acids. Trimming cost V 5 bases and J 3 bases, with 10 bases left between them.

The chain is built from TRBV12-3 or TRBV12-4 and TRBJ2-5, with TRBD2 matching over 7 bases. Trimming at V came to 6 bases and at J to 3 bases, leaving 16 bases not matched to a gene. The CDR3 is 17 amino acids. CDR3 nucleotides: TGTGCCAGCAGAACTACCGGTGGGGGGGTCTATGAAGAGACCCAGTACTTC. It yields the protein CASRTTGGGVYEETQYF.

This clonotype was recorded a few times. This chain connects TRBV19 to TRBJ1-1; tentatively, D is TRBD1 (6 bases). The V gene's germline CDR1 is LNHDA and CDR2 SQIVND (reference sequence). This CDR3 region has 16 residues. Trimming left V 3 bases short and J 2 bases short, with 16 bases between. DNA for the CDR3: TGTGCCAGTAGTATGCCCCAAGGGGGTGTAAACACTGAAGCTTTCTTT. The encoded protein is CASSMPQGGVNTEAFF.

The chain joins TRBV4-2 to TRBJ1-3; D not resolved. Germline-derived CDR1 and CDR2 are LGHNA and YNFKEQ. V lost 0 bases, J lost 4 bases, and 4 bases lay in between. The CDR3 spans 13 residues. DNA of the CDR3: TGTGCCAGCAGCCAAGATTCCGGAAACACCATATATTTT. It codes for CASSQDSGNTIYF.

This clonotype was picked up one time. A much larger clone sits a single nucleotide away, making a read error possible. The gene calls are TRBV5-1 and TRBJ1-6; 7 bases line up with TRBD1. The CDR3 runs to 15 residues. CDR1 SGHRS and CDR2 YFSETQ come from the germline V gene. The CDR3 bases are TGCGCCGGCAGCTTGGAGCAGGGGGTGAGTTCACCCCTCCACTTT. Translation: CAGSLEQGVSSPLHF.

The chain links TRBV29-1 to TRBJ1-6; 10 nucleotides align to TRBD1. The ends lost 7 bases at V and 0 bases at J; junction bases unmatched: 15. This CDR3 contains 19 residues. The germline V gene encodes CDR1 SQVTM and CDR2 ANQGSEA. In DNA, the CDR3 is TGCAGCGCCCGTCGCGGGACAGGGGATTCGAGCTCCTATAATTCACCCCTCCACTTT. It specifies CSARRGTGDSSSYNSPLHF. Based on the CDR3 plus reference TRBV29-1 and TRBJ1-6, the full variable domain is SAVISQKPSRDICQRGTSLTIQCQVDSQVTMMFWYRQQPGQSLTLIATANQGSEATYESGFVIDKFPISRPNLTFSTLTVSNMSPEDSSIYLCSARRGTGDSSSYNSPLHFGNGTRLTVT.

V gene TRBV15 combines with J gene TRBJ1-4, with a weak D call TRBD1 (5 bases). Trimming removed 0 bases from V and 7 bases from J, with 9 bases in between. The CDR3 runs 14 residues. Germline CDR1 is LNHNV and CDR2 is YYDKDF (reference sequence). CDR3 loop: CATSREQGPEKLFF. CDR3 DNA sequence: TGTGCCACCAGCAGAGAGCAGGGTCCTGAAAAACTGTTTTTT.

V and J are TRBV7-9 and TRBJ1-2, with unresolved D. Germline assignment: CDR1 SEHNR and CDR2 FQNEAQ (reference sequence). The V and J ends lost 1 base and 8 bases respectively, with 11 bases between them. The CDR3 contains 13 residues. CDR3 amino acids: CASSLGEERGYTF. In nucleotides, the CDR3 is TGTGCCAGCAGCTTAGGGGAGGAGAGGGGCTACACCTTC.

The chain carries TRBV2 and TRBJ1-2; 8 bases match TRBD1. Trimming at V came to 5 bases and at J to 5 bases, leaving 10 bases not matched to a gene. The length of the CDR3 is 15 residues. Germline CDR1 SNHLY, CDR2 FYNNEI. In DNA form, the CDR3 reads TGTGCCAGCAGTCCGGACAGGGCGGCGGGATATGGCTACACCTTC. Amino acids: CASSPDRAAGYGYTF.

The J gene is TRBJ2-7, the V gene TRBV6-2 or TRBV6-3; TRBD2 is a possible D gene (6 bases). This CDR3 is built from 13 residues. V lost 4 bases and J lost 8, with 15 bases in between. Per the germline V gene, CDR1 is MNHEY and CDR2 is SVGEGT. The CDR3 loop is CASSSTGLRQQYF. CDR3 nucleotide sequence: TGTGCCAGCAGTTCAACTGGACTACGTCAGCAGTACTTC.

In this sample, this clonotype turned up a few times. V usage is TRBV20-1 and J usage is TRBJ1-2, with D possibly being TRBD1 (5 bases). This CDR3 has 10 residues. The germline V gene has CDR1 DFQATT and CDR2 SNEGSKA (reference sequence). V shed 6 bases and J shed 5 bases, with 7 bases lying between them. The CDR3 region has the DNA TGCAGTGCCGAGGGGTATGGCTACACCTTC. Residues: CSAEGYGYTF.

This clonotype came up a few times. This chain uses TRBV6-9 with TRBJ1-1, with a tentative D call TRBD1 (5 bases). The CDR3 has 17 residues. V was clipped by 2 bases and J by 1 base, with 17 bases between them. From germline, CDR1 is MNHGY and CDR2 SVAAGI. CDR3 sequence (DNA): TGTGCCAGCAGTTATCCCCCCGCAGGGAGGGGGAACACTGAAGCTTTCTTT. Translation gives CASSYPPAGRGNTEAFF.

This rearrangement joins TRBV6-1 to TRBJ1-5; maybe TRBD1 (5 bases). Per germline, CDR1 MNHNS and CDR2 SASEGT. The length of the CDR3 is 15 residues. Trimming took 4 bases from V and 5 from J, leaving 15 bases between them. The CDR3 here is CASSVTGGLDQPQHF. CDR3 DNA sequence: TGTGCCAGCAGTGTGACCGGGGGTCTAGATCAGCCCCAGCATTTT.